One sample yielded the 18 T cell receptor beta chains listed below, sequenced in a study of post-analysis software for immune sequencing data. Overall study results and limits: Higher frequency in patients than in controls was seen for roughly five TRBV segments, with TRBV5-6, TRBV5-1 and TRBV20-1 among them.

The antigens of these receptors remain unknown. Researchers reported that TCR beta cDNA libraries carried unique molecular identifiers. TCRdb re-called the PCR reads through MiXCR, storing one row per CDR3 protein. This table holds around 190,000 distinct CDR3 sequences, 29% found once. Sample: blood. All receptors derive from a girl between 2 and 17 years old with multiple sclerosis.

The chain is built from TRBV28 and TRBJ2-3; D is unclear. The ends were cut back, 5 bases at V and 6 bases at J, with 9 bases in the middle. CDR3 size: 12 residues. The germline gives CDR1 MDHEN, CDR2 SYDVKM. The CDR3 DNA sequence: TGTGCCAGCAGTCCCTTGGCGGATACGCAGTATTTT. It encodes CASSPLADTQYF.

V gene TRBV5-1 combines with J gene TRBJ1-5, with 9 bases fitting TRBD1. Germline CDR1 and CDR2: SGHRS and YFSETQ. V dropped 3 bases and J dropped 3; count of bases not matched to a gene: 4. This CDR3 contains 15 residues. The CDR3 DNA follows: TGCGCCAGCAGCTGGACAGGGGACTACAATCAGCCCCAGCATTTT. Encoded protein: CASSWTGDYNQPQHF.

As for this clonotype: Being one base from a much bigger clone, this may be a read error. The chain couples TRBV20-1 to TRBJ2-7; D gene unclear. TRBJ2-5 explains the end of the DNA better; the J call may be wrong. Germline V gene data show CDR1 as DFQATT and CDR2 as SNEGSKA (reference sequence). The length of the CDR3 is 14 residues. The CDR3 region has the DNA TGCAGTGCTAGAGAGCAGAACAGAGGCGAGACCCAGTACTTC. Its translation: CSAREQNRGETQYF.

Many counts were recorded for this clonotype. CDR3 sequence reads: CSASTSYTDTQYF. The CDR3 coding sequence is TGCAGTGCTAGCACTAGCTACACAGATACGCAGTATTTT. V usage is TRBV20-1 and J usage is TRBJ2-3; weak D call: TRBD2 (6 bases). The CDR3 has 13 amino acids. Germline CDR1 is DFQATT and CDR2 is SNEGSKA (reference sequence). Deletions cut 3 bases from V and 2 bases from J, with 9 bases between.

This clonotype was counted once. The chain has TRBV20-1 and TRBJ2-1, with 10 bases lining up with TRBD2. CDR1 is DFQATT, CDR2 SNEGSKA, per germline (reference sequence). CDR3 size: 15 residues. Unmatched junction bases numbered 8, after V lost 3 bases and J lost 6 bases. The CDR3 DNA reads TGCAGTGCTAGTGGGGTAGCGGGGGGTACCAATGAGCAGTTCTTC. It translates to CSASGVAGGTNEQFF.

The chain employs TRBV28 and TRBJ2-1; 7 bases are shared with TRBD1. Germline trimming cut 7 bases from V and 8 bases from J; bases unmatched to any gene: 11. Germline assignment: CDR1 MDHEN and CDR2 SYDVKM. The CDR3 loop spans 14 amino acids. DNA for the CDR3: TGTGCCAGCACCCGCCCGACAGGGTACGATGAGCAGTTCTTC. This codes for CASTRPTGYDEQFF.

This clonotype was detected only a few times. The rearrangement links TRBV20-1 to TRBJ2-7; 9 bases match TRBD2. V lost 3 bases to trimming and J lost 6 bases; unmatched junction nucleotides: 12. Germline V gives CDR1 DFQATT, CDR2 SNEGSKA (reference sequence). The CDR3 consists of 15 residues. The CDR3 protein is CSARVPRGGVGEQYF. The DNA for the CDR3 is TGCAGTGCTAGGGTTCCCCGCGGGGGGGTGGGCGAGCAGTACTTC.

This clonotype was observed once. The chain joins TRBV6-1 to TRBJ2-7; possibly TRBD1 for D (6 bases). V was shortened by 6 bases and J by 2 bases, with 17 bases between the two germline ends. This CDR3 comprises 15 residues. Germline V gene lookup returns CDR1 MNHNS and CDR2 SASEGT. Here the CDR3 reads CASRDSILETYEQYF. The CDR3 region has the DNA TGTGCCAGCAGGGACAGTATCCTGGAGACCTACGAGCAGTACTTC.

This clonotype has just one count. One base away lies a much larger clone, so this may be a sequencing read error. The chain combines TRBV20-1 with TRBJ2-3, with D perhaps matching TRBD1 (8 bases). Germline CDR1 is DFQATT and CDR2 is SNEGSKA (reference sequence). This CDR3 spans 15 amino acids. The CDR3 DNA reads TGCAATGCTAGAGATCCGACAGGGGAGGGAGATACGCAGTATTTT. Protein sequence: CNARDPTGEGDTQYF.

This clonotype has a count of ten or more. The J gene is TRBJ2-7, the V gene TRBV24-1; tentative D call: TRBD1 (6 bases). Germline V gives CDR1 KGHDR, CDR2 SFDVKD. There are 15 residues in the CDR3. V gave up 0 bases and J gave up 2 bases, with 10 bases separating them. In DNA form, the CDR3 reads TGTGCCACCAGTGATTTGACAGGGAACCCCTACGAGCAGTACTTC. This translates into CATSDLTGNPYEQYF.

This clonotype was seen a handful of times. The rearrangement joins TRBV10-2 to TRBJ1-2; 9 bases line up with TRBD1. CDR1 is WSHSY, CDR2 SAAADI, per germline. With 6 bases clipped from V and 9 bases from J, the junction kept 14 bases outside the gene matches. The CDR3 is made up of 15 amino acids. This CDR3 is CASRLLGQGHLSYTF. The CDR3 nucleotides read TGCGCCAGCAGACTGCTCGGACAGGGGCATTTGAGCTACACCTTC.

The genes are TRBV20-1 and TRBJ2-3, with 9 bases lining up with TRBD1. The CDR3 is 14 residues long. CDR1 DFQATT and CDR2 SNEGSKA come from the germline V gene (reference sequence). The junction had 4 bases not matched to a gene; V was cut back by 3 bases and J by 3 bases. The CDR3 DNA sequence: TGCAGTGCTAGGTGGGGGACAGGGACAGATACGCAGTATTTT. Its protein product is CSARWGTGTDTQYF.

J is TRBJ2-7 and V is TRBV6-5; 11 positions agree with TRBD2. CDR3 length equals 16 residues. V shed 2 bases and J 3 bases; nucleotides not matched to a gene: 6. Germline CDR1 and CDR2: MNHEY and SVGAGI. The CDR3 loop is CASSYDGTSGFYEQYF. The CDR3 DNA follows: TGTGCCAGCAGTTACGACGGGACTAGCGGCTTCTACGAGCAGTACTTC.

The CDR3 region is CSGRRAGDEQYF. The CDR3 DNA is TGCAGTGGCCGGAGGGCCGGTGACGAGCAGTACTTC. The chain joins TRBV20-1 to TRBJ2-7, with D possibly being TRBD2 (6 bases). Trimming took 7 bases from V and 5 from J, leaving 15 bases between them. CDR3 size: 12 residues. Per the germline V gene, CDR1 is DFQATT and CDR2 is SNEGSKA (reference sequence).

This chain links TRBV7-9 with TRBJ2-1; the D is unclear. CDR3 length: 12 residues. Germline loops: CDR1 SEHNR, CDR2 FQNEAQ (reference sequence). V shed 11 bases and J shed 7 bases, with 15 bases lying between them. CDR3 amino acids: CASGGWGNEQFF. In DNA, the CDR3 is TGTGCCTCGGGTGGATGGGGAAATGAGCAGTTCTTC.

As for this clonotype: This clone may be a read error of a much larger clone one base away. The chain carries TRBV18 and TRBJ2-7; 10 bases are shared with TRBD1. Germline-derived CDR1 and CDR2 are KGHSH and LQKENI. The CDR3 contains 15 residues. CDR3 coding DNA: TGTGCCGGCTCACCGACCGGGACAGGGGCCTACGAGCAGTACTTC. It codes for CAGSPTGTGAYEQYF.

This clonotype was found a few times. The CDR3, as DNA: TGTGCCAGCAGCCCACTGCATTTGGGCACCGGGGAGCTGTTTTTT. Amino acid sequence: CASSPLHLGTGELFF. This rearrangement joins TRBV7-2 to TRBJ2-2; D gene unclear. The CDR3 runs 15 residues. Germline CDR1 reads SGHTA; CDR2 reads FQGNSA. V shed 5 bases and J shed 4 bases, with 14 bases lying between them.

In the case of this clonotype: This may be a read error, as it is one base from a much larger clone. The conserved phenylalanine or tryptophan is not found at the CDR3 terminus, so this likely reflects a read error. The CDR3 DNA reads TGTGCCAGCAGCCCAGAGGGGAAGTACAATGAGCAGTTCTTA. Encoded protein: CASSPEGKYNEQFL. J is TRBJ2-1 and V is TRBV3-1, with D perhaps given as TRBD1 or TRBD2 (5 bases each). Germline-derived CDR1 and CDR2 are LGHDT and YNNKEL (reference sequence). This CDR3 has 14 amino acids. V was trimmed by 4 bases and J by 4 bases, leaving 11 bases between them.